The clone carrying this TCR beta chain was seen more than once but under ten times. The antigen remains undetermined. TCRdb analysed the RT-PCR reads with MiXCR anew, one entry per CDR3 protein. The data contain about 170,000 distinct CDR3 sequences, around 12% of them singletons. The entry originates in a study of response to subunit inactivated influenza vaccine. Study-level findings and limits: After each seasonal influenza vaccination, few new T cells are recruited, the authors suggested.

The ends were cut back, 5 bases at V and 3 bases at J, with 13 bases in the middle. Per the germline V gene, CDR1 is SGHTA and CDR2 is FQGNSA. CDR3 length: 15 residues. Another study also made use of these data, one on T cells expressing NK-cell markers. Per that paper: Beta-chain TCR cDNA was generated via 5'RACE template switching with UMIs. Most of the eight sequenced donors tested HCMV-seropositive; one tested seronegative. Several experiments added an anti-gamma-delta TCR antibody to sort only alpha-beta TCR T cells. There were a few donors in whom these clonotypes also led the CD3+CD56-NKG2C+ fraction.

Sequencing used CD8+ T cells sorted from PBMCs, obtained approximately 13 days after vaccination. This clonotype originated in a man aged 50-59 years who received an inactivated influenza vaccine. The chain is built from TRBV7-2 and TRBJ2-2; D is uncertain. The CDR3 reads CASSPLDGHTGELFF. In DNA, the CDR3 is TGTGCCAGCAGCCCCCTCGACGGTCACACCGGGGAGCTGTTTTTT. The variable domain in full, completed from reference TRBV7-2 and TRBJ2-2, reads GAGVSQSPSNKVTEKGKDVELRCDPISGHTALYWYRQSLGQGLEFLIYFQGNSAPDKSGLPSDRFSAERTGGSVSTLTIQRTQQEDSAVYLCASSPLDGHTGELFFGEGSRLTVL.